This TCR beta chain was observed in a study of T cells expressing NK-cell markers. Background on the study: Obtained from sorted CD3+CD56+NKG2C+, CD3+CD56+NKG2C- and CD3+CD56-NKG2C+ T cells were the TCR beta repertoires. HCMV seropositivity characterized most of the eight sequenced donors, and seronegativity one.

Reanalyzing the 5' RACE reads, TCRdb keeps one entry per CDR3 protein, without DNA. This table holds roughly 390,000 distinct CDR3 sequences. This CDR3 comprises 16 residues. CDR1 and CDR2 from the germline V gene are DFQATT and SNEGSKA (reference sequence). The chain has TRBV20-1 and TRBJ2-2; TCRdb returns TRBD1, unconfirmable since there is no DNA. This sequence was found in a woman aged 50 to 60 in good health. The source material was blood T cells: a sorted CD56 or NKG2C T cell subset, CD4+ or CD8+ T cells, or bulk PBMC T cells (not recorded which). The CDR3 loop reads CSARPTGRRSTGELFF.